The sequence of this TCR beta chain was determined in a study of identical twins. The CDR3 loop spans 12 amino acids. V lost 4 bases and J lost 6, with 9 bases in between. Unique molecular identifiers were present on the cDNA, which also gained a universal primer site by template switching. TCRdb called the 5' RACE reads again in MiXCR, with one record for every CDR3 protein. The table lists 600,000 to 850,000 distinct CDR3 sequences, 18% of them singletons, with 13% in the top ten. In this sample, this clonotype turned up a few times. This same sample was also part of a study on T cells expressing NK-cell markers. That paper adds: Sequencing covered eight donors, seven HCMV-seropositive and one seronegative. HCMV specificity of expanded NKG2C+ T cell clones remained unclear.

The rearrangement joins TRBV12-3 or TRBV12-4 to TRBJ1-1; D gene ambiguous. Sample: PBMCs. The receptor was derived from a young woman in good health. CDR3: CASSWAPAEAFF. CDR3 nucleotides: TGTGCCAGCAGTTGGGCCCCGGCTGAAGCTTTCTTT.